Below are 19 T cell receptor beta chains sequenced from a single sample in a study of T cells of healthy individuals. Each CDR3 protein is one row after TCRdb ran MiXCR on the 5' RACE reads. The sample lists around 98,000 distinct CDR3 sequences, approximately 15% occurring once. The receptors were sampled from a human donor in good health.

This clonotype appeared a few times. V is TRBV3-1 and J is TRBJ2-7; TRBD2 aligns across 7 bases. The V segment lost 10 bases and the J segment 6 bases; nucleotides outside the gene matches: 12. This CDR3 spans 13 amino acids. The germline CDR1 and CDR2 sequences are LGHDT and YNNKEL (reference sequence). The CDR3, as DNA: TGTGCCACCGGGGGGAGACTAGAAGGCGAGCAGTACTTC. Its translation is CATGGRLEGEQYF.

There are many counts of this clonotype. The chain combines TRBV9 with TRBJ2-1, with D perhaps matching TRBD2 (5 bases). The V gene lost 0 bases and the J gene lost 2 bases, with 18 bases spanning the gap. Germline V CDR1 and CDR2: SGDLS, YYNGEE. This CDR3 is 18 amino acids long. The CDR3 DNA follows: TGTGCCAGCAGCGTAGCTGGTACTGGGATGGGAGCCTACAATGAGCAGTTCTTC. It yields the protein CASSVAGTGMGAYNEQFF.

The V and J genes are TRBV6-6 and TRBJ2-7, with 8 positions matching TRBD1. The CDR3 sequence is 15 residues long. The ends lost 3 bases at V and 3 bases at J; junction bases unmatched: 7. CDR1 MNHNY and CDR2 SVGAGI come from the germline V gene (reference sequence). Here the CDR3 reads CASSYRGQGGYEQYF. For the CDR3, the DNA is TGTGCCAGCAGTTATCGAGGACAGGGCGGCTACGAGCAGTACTTC.

CDR3 region: CASSYSSGGDYEQYF. For the CDR3, the DNA is TGTGCCAGCAGTTACTCTAGCGGGGGAGACTACGAGCAGTACTTC. V and J are TRBV6-5 and TRBJ2-7, with 9 bases aligning to TRBD2. V trimming: 0 bases; J trimming: 3 bases; junction bases outside the gene matches: 3. The germline V gene encodes CDR1 MNHEY and CDR2 SVGAGI. The CDR3 is made up of 15 amino acids.

The chain has TRBV2 and TRBJ2-4, with D tentatively TRBD1 or TRBD2 (6 bases each). Germline CDR1 SNHLY, CDR2 FYNNEI. The length of the CDR3 is 18 residues. Trimming pared 4 bases from V and 7 bases from J, leaving 26 bases between. CDR3 residues: CASSAWALRKGEANIQYF. For the CDR3, the DNA is TGTGCCAGCAGTGCTTGGGCCCTCAGGAAGGGGGAGGCTAACATTCAGTACTTC. Filled out from reference TRBV2 and TRBJ2-4, the complete variable domain reads EPEVTQTPSHQVTQMGQEVILRCVPISNHLYFYWYRQILGQKVEFLVSFYNNEISEKSEIFDDQFSVERPDGSNFTLKIRSTKLEDSAMYFCASSAWALRKGEANIQYFGAGTRLSVL.

On this clonotype itself: This clone may be a read error of a much larger clone one base away. J is TRBJ1-2 and V is TRBV28, with D tentatively TRBD1 (5 bases). This CDR3 comprises 12 residues. Looked up from germline, CDR1 is MDHEN and CDR2 is SYDVKM. The DNA of the CDR3 is TGTGTCAGCAGCCGACAGCCTGCGGGCTACACCTTC. Translating it yields CVSSRQPAGYTF.

This clonotype was counted many times. The CDR3 reads CASSSAGFVEQYF. As DNA, the CDR3 is TGTGCCAGCAGCTCCGCGGGATTCGTAGAGCAGTACTTC. The chain is built from TRBV7-9 and TRBJ2-7; D may be TRBD2 (6 bases). The CDR3 is 13 amino acids. V was clipped by 4 bases and J by 7 bases, with 14 bases between them. Looked up from germline, CDR1 is SEHNR and CDR2 is FQNEAQ (reference sequence). Filled out from reference TRBV7-9 and TRBJ2-7, the complete variable domain reads DTGVSQNPRHKITKRGQNVTFRCDPISEHNRLYWYRQTLGQGPEFLTYFQNEAQLEKSRLLSDRFSAERPKGSFSTLEIQRTEQGDSAMYLCASSSAGFVEQYFGPGTRLTVT.

This chain uses TRBV6-5 with TRBJ1-2, with a tentative D call TRBD1 (5 bases). Germline-derived CDR1 and CDR2 are MNHEY and SVGAGI. V lost 5 bases and J lost 5, with 18 bases in between. The CDR3 loop spans 15 amino acids. CDR3 sequence: CASSPRPMEGYGYTF. For the CDR3, the DNA is TGTGCCAGCAGTCCTCGGCCCATGGAGGGGTATGGCTACACCTTC.

This clonotype came up many times. The rearrangement links TRBV7-2 to TRBJ2-2, with D possibly matching TRBD1 (5 bases). The germline V gene has CDR1 SGHTA and CDR2 FQGNSA. This CDR3 is built from 15 residues. Trimming cost V 1 base and J 4 bases, with 10 bases left between them. The CDR3 coding sequence is TGTGCCAGCAGCTTAGTCAGGGTAGTCACCGGGGAGCTGTTTTTT. It codes for CASSLVRVVTGELFF.

This rearrangement joins TRBV18 to TRBJ2-6; TRBD1 is a possible D gene (5 bases). This CDR3 has 18 amino acids. CDR1 and CDR2 from the germline V gene are KGHSH and LQKENI. V lost 3 bases, J lost 2 bases, and 17 bases lay in between. The CDR3 spells CASSPHQLGQAGANVLTF. CDR3 sequence (DNA): TGTGCCAGCTCACCCCACCAACTTGGACAAGCTGGGGCCAACGTCCTGACTTTC.

This chain connects TRBV5-1 to TRBJ2-7; a weak D match, TRBD1 (6 bases). The germline CDR1 and CDR2 sequences are SGHRS and YFSETQ. The length of the CDR3 is 16 residues. Trimming removed 6 bases from V and 1 base from J, with 20 bases in between. DNA for the CDR3: TGCGCCAGCACCCCCGGAGCAGGGGACACTTCCTACGAGCAGTACTTC. Translated, it gives CASTPGAGDTSYEQYF.

Many counts were recorded for this clonotype. The V call is TRBV6-5, the J call TRBJ2-5; TRBD2 agrees at 8 bases. This CDR3 has 16 residues. J was trimmed by 1 base and V by 0 bases; bases with no gene match: 4. Germline lookup yields CDR1 MNHEY and CDR2 SVGAGI. CDR3 DNA sequence: TGTGCCAGCAGTTACTCGTTTAGCGGGACCCAAGAGACCCAGTACTTC. It codes for CASSYSFSGTQETQYF.

This clonotype showed up just a few times. V usage is TRBV7-8 and J usage is TRBJ2-2, with D tentatively TRBD1 (5 bases). With 5 bases removed from V and 0 bases from J, the gap between germline ends came to 10 bases. This CDR3 region has 15 residues. Germline assignment: CDR1 SGHVS and CDR2 FQNEAQ. CDR3 residues: CASSIDRANTGELFF. The CDR3 DNA reads TGTGCCAGCAGCATAGACAGAGCGAACACCGGGGAGCTGTTTTTT.

The chain employs TRBV6-2 or TRBV6-3 and TRBJ2-1; D remains ambiguous. Deletions cut 9 bases from V and 4 bases from J, with 13 bases between. Germline loops: CDR1 MNHEY, CDR2 SVGEGT. This CDR3 has 13 residues. This CDR3 is CASCSDGYNEQFF. Here the CDR3 DNA reads TGTGCCAGTTGTTCGGACGGGTACAATGAGCAGTTCTTC.

This clonotype was seen ten or more times. The CDR3 bases are TGTGCCAGCAGTACGATTCTTTTTGGGGAGCTGTTTTTT. Amino acid sequence: CASSTILFGELFF. The rearrangement joins TRBV2 to TRBJ2-2; D ambiguous. The V gene's germline CDR1 is SNHLY and CDR2 FYNNEI. CDR3 length equals 13 residues. V shed 5 bases and J shed 8 bases, with 12 bases lying between them. Looking up the rest from reference TRBV2 and TRBJ2-2 gives the full variable domain: EPEVTQTPSHQVTQMGQEVILRCVPISNHLYFYWYRQILGQKVEFLVSFYNNEISEKSEIFDDQFSVERPDGSNFTLKIRSTKLEDSAMYFCASSTILFGELFFGEGSRLTVL.

This clonotype was observed many times. V and J are TRBV6-2 or TRBV6-3 and TRBJ2-7; perhaps TRBD2 as D (6 bases). Germline values: CDR1 MNHEY, CDR2 SVGEGT. V lost 4 bases to trimming and J lost 2 bases, with 9 bases between them. CDR3 size: 13 residues. The CDR3 reads CASSWRAPYEQYF. The CDR3 DNA follows: TGTGCCAGCAGTTGGAGGGCCCCCTACGAGCAGTACTTC.

Many counts were recorded for this clonotype. The chain has TRBV4-1 and TRBJ1-1; the D is unclear. Germline assignment: CDR1 MGHRA and CDR2 YSYEKL. Trimming took 4 bases from V and 1 from J, leaving 16 bases between them. This CDR3 contains 16 residues. CDR3 loop: CASSRERPLANTEAFF. The CDR3 nucleotides are TGCGCCAGCAGCCGGGAGAGGCCACTAGCGAACACTGAAGCTTTCTTT.

In this sample, this clonotype turned up a few times. The CDR3 protein is CASSEAGLAGRDTQYF. CDR3 sequence (DNA): TGTGCCAGCAGTGAAGCGGGGCTAGCGGGGAGAGATACGCAGTATTTT. The chain combines TRBV6-1 with TRBJ2-3, with 9 bases that match TRBD2. The CDR3 spans 16 residues. Germline values: CDR1 MNHNS, CDR2 SASEGT. The V gene end was trimmed by 0 bases and the J gene end by 5 bases; junction bases not matched to a gene: 6.

The genes are TRBV4-3 and TRBJ2-7; TRBD1 might be the D (6 bases). Germline assignment: CDR1 LGHNA and CDR2 YSLEER. This CDR3 has 15 residues. V was clipped by 3 bases and J by 4 bases, with 16 bases between them. The DNA of the CDR3 is TGCGCCAGCAGCCATGCCCTGGGGGCCCAGTACGAGCAGTACTTC. Protein: CASSHALGAQYEQYF.